These 10 T cell receptor beta chains originate from one sample sequenced in a study of T-cell memory formation after mild COVID-19. TCRdb processed the 5' RACE reads anew with MiXCR; each CDR3 protein has one entry. The sample comprises about 340,000 distinct CDR3 sequences, 13% to 15% of which are singletons, and approximately 20% rests with the top ten. Sequenced: PBMCs or a T cell subset sorted from them (not recorded which). All receptors derive from a man between 18 and 35 years old who had mild COVID-19 (a few samples of this study predate the infection). Cell type and time point are not known.

The J gene is TRBJ1-1, the V gene TRBV20-1; 9 positions agree with TRBD1. The CDR3 loop spans 15 amino acids. V was clipped by 0 bases and J by 1 base; unmatched bases: 3. The V gene's germline CDR1 is DFQATT and CDR2 SNEGSKA (reference sequence). CDR3 nucleotides: TGCAGTGCTAGAGAGCCGGGACAGGGGAACACTGAAGCTTTCTTT. It specifies CSAREPGQGNTEAFF.

This clonotype appeared a few times. This rearrangement joins TRBV4-2 to TRBJ1-5, with a weak D call TRBD1 (5 bases). Germline V gene sequence: CDR1 LGHNA, CDR2 YNFKEQ. The CDR3 loop spans 15 amino acids. Trimming shortened V by 0 bases and J by 6 bases, and 12 bases separated the two germline ends. The CDR3 region has the DNA TGTGCCAGCAGCCAAGAGGCAGGGATTCTTCAGCCCCAGCATTTT. Residues: CASSQEAGILQPQHF.

CDR3 sequence (DNA): TGCGCCAGCAGCCAAGGTGGGACGGGGCCAGGGACCCAGTACTTC. Translation gives CASSQGGTGPGTQYF. The V call is TRBV4-3, the J call TRBJ2-5, with D tentatively TRBD1 or TRBD2 (5 bases each). Germline CDR1 LGHNA, CDR2 YSLEER. The CDR3 runs 15 residues. Trimming shortened V by 1 base and J by 7 bases, and 16 bases separated the two germline ends.

This clonotype has more than one count but fewer than ten. V is TRBV12-3 or TRBV12-4 and J is TRBJ2-2; D might be TRBD1 (6 bases). This CDR3 region has 13 residues. V dropped 6 bases and J dropped 9 bases, with 14 bases sitting between them. The CDR3 coding sequence is TGTGCCAGCAGGGATTTTGGGGGCCGGGAGCTGTTTTTT. It is translated as CASRDFGGRELFF.

In this sample, this clonotype turned up a few times. The J gene is TRBJ2-7, the V gene TRBV5-1, with TRBD1 as a possible D gene (6 bases). Germline-derived CDR1 and CDR2 are SGHRS and YFSETQ. The CDR3 contains 14 residues. The V gene lost 4 bases and the J gene lost 3 bases, with 14 bases spanning the gap. The chain's CDR3 is CASSPRTDYYEQYF. The DNA of the CDR3 is TGCGCCAGCAGCCCTAGGACAGACTACTACGAGCAGTACTTC.

This clonotype was observed many times. This rearrangement joins TRBV6-5 to TRBJ2-5; the D is unclear. The V end lost 0 bases, the J end lost 2 bases, and 16 bases lay between the germline ends. The CDR3 sequence is 17 residues long. CDR1 MNHEY and CDR2 SVGAGI come from the germline V gene. The CDR3 spells CASSYSKDPRKQETQYF. CDR3 DNA: TGTGCCAGCAGTTACTCGAAAGATCCCAGAAAACAAGAGACCCAGTACTTC.

In its sample, this clonotype was seen many times. Here the CDR3 DNA reads TGCGCCAGCAGCTTGGCTTTTGGCAGAAACACCGGGGAGCTGTTTTTT. Amino acid sequence: CASSLAFGRNTGELFF. The V gene is TRBV5-1, the J gene TRBJ2-2; D is unresolved. The CDR3 is 16 amino acids. The germline gives CDR1 SGHRS, CDR2 YFSETQ. The V end was cut by 0 bases, the J end by 2 bases, with 11 bases between.

The chain employs TRBV20-1 and TRBJ2-3; D may be TRBD1 (6 bases). The germline V and J ends were trimmed by 2 bases and 2 bases, with 11 bases remaining between them. Germline V gene sequence: CDR1 DFQATT, CDR2 SNEGSKA (reference sequence). The CDR3 loop spans 14 amino acids. The CDR3 DNA reads as TGCAGTGCTAGACCCGGGACAAACACAGATACGCAGTATTTT. Amino acids: CSARPGTNTDTQYF.

There are a few counts of this clonotype. V gene TRBV6-1 combines with J gene TRBJ2-7; TRBD2 agrees at 7 bases. The V and J ends lost 1 base and 10 bases, in that order; junction bases with no gene match: 7. The CDR3 has 13 amino acids. Germline CDR1 MNHNS, CDR2 SASEGT. This CDR3 is CASSEVGRGIQYF. The CDR3 DNA reads TGTGCCAGCAGTGAAGTTGGGCGGGGGATACAGTACTTC.

The rearrangement uses TRBV5-1 and TRBJ2-3, with D perhaps assigned TRBD1 or TRBD2 (5 bases each). CDR1 is SGHRS, CDR2 YFSETQ, per germline. V lost 4 bases, J lost 2 bases, and 20 bases lay in between. The length of the CDR3 is 17 residues. Here the CDR3 reads CASSLRGSLIFTDTQYF. The CDR3 DNA reads as TGCGCCAGCAGCCTGAGGGGTTCCCTCATCTTCACAGATACGCAGTATTTT.